This TCR beta chain emerged from a study of T cells in Graves' hyperthyroidism and ophthalmopathy. A note on this clonotype: Its antigen is unidentified.

The V end lost 5 bases, the J end lost 1 base, and 12 bases lay between the germline ends. The germline V gene encodes CDR1 SGHTA and CDR2 FQGNSA. The CDR3 has 15 residues. Uncontrolled infection, other autoimmune disease, pregnancy or lactation led to exclusion. Researchers amplified the TCR beta CDR3 regions from RNA transcripts. Primed by the HTBI set, a first-round RT-PCR was run on the TCR CDR3. Via MiXCR, TCRdb re-called the multiplex PCR reads, giving one row per CDR3 protein. The sample has 650,000 to 700,000 distinct CDR3 sequences, 15% to 20% seen once. General study points: Most thyroid clonotypes that were expanded above 0.001 also turned up in blood.

The receptor's source is a man in his fifties with Graves' hyperthyroidism. Sequenced sample: blood. The V and J genes are TRBV7-2 and TRBJ1-3; maybe TRBD1 (6 bases). As DNA, the CDR3 is TGTGCCAGCAGCCCACAAGGGACATCTGGAAACACCATATATTTT. Translated: CASSPQGTSGNTIYF.